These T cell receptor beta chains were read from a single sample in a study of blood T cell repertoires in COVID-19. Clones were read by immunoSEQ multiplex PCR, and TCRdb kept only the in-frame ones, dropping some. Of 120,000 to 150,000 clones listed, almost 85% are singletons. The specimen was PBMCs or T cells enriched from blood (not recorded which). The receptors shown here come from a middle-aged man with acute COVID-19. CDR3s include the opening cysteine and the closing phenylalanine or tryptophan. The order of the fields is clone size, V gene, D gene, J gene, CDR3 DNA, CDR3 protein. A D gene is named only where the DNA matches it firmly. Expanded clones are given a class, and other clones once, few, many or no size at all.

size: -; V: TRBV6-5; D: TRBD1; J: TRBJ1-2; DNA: TGTGCCAGCAGTTTAACAGGGGGGAAGGGCTATGGCTACACCTTC; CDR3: CASSLTGGKGYGYTF
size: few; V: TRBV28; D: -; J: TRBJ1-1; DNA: TGTGCCAGCAGTTTACTTCGGGTCCGTAGGACTGAAGCTTTCTTT; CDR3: CASSLLRVRRTEAFF
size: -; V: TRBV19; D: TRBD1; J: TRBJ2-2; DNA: TGTGCCAGTAGTACGGGACAGGGAACCGGGGAGCTGTTTTTT; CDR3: CASSTGQGTGELFF
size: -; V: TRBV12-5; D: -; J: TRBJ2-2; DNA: TGTGCTAGTGGTTTGGGCTGGCGGGGCGGCGAGGACACCGGGGAGCTGTTTTTT; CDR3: CASGLGWRGGEDTGELFF
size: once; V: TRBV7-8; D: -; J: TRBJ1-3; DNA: TGTGCCAGCAGCTTAGCTACAGGGATATCTGGAAACACCATATATTTT; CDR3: CASSLATGISGNTIYF
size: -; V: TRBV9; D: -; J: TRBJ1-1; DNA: TGTGCCAGCAGCGTGGGGAGCTCGGACACTGAAGCTTTCTTT; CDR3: CASSVGSSDTEAFF
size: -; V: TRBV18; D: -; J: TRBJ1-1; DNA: TGTGCCAGCTCCCCTACCAAGACCTGGCGGTACACTGAAGCTTTCTTT; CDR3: CASSPTKTWRYTEAFF
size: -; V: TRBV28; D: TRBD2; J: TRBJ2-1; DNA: TGTGCCAGCAGTCCATCGTTAGCGGGAGCCAATGAGCAGTTCTTC; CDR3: CASSPSLAGANEQFF
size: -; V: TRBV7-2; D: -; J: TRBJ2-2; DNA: TGTGCCAGCAGCTTAAGTCAGGGCAACACCGGGGAGCTGTTTTTT; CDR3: CASSLSQGNTGELFF
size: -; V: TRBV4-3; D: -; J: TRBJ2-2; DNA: TGCGCCAGCAGCCAAGATACGGGTACAAACACCGGGGAGCTGTTTTTT; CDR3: CASSQDTGTNTGELFF
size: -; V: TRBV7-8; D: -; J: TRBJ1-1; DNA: TGTGCCAGCAGCCTCGGACAGGAAGCTTTCTTT; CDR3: CASSLGQEAFF
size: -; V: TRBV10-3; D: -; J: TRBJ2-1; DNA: TGTGCCACTGGACACTCTTACCATGAGCAGTTCTTC; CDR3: CATGHSYHEQFF
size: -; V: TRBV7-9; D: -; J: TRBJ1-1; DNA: TGTGCCAGCAGCTCCCGGGTGCTTGAAGCTTTCTTT; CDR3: CASSSRVLEAFF
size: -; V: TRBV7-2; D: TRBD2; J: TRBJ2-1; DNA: TGTGCCAGCAGCTTAGGTATAGCGGGAGGTGAGCAGTTCTTC; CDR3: CASSLGIAGGEQFF
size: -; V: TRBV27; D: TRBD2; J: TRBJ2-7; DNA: TGTGCCAGCAGTTTAAAGGGGGCCGGACTAGCGGAGACTCACGCCTACGAGCAGTACTTC; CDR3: CASSLKGAGLAETHAYEQYF
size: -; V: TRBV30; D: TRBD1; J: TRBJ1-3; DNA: TGTGCCTGGAGTGTGGGGGACAGCTCTGGAAACACCATATATTTT; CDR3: CAWSVGDSSGNTIYF
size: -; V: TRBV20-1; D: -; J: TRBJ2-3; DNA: TGCAGTGCTAGTCCCCCTATCGCGCTAGATACGCAGTATTTT; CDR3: CSASPPIALDTQYF
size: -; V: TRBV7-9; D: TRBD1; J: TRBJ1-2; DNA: TGTGCCAGCAGCTCCGGGACAGGGCCGAACTATGGCTACACCTTC; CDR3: CASSSGTGPNYGYTF
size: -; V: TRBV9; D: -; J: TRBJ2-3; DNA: TGTGCCAGCAGCGTAGTCGGGGTAGATACGCAGTATTTT; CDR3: CASSVVGVDTQYF
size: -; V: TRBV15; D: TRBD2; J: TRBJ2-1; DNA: TGTGCCACCAGCGTGGTGGGGAGGGGTTACAATGAGCAGTTCTTC; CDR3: CATSVVGRGYNEQFF
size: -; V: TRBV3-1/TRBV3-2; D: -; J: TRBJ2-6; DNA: TGTGCCAGCAGCCAAGATCGTGCGGGGACTGGGGCCAACGTCCTGACTTTC; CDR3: CASSQDRAGTGANVLTF
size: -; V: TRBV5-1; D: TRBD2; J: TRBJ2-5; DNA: TGCGCCAGCAGCCCTGTCAGCGGGGGAGAAGAGACCCAGTACTTC; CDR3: CASSPVSGGEETQYF
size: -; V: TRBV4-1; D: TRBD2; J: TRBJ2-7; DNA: TGCGCCAGCAGCCGAGGACTAGCGGGAGCGGGCGAGCAGTACTTC; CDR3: CASSRGLAGAGEQYF
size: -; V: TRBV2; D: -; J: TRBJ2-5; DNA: TGTGCCAGCAGTGAAGCGAAACAGGGACAAGAGACCCAGTACTTC; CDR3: CASSEAKQGQETQYF
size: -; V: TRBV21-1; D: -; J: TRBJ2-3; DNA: TGTGCCAGCAGCAAGGCTTACTACAGGGAGGGTACTTCGGCAGATACGCAGTATTTT; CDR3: CASSKAYYREGTSADTQYF
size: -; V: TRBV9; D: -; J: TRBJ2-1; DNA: TGTGCCAGCAGCGTAGCAGCGGGCCCTTGGGGCAATGAGCAGTTCTTC; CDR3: CASSVAAGPWGNEQFF
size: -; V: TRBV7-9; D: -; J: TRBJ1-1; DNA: TGTGCCAGCAGTTTACCGGGACAACGTGGCACTGAAGCTTTCTTT; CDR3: CASSLPGQRGTEAFF
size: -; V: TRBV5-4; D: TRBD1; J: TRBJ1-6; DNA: TGTGCCAGCAGCTTTGGGGACAGGGGTTTTAATTCACCCCTCCACTTT; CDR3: CASSFGDRGFNSPLHF
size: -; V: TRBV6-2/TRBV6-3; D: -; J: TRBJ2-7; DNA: TGTGCCAGCAGTCGCCCGGGACTGTTCTACGAGCAGTACTTC; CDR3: CASSRPGLFYEQYF
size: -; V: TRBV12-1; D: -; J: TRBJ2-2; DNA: TGTGCCAGCAGCTTTGCCCGGACAGGGAATAACACCGGGGAGCTGTTTTTT; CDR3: CASSFARTGNNTGELFF
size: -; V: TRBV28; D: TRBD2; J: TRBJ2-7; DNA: TGTGCCAGCAATCAACTAGCGGGAGGGGGGTGGCGCGAGCAGTACTTC; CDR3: CASNQLAGGGWREQYF
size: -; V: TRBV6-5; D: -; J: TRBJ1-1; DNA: TGTGCCAGCGCTGGGGGCATCACTGAAGCTTTCTTT; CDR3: CASAGGITEAFF
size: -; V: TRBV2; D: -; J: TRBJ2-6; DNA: TGTGCCAGCAGTCCTCTTTCTGGGGCCAACGTCCTGACTTTC; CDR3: CASSPLSGANVLTF
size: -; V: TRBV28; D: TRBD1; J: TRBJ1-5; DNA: TGTGCCAGCAGTCCCCAGGGGGAGGCTCAGCCCCAGCATTTT; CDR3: CASSPQGEAQPQHF
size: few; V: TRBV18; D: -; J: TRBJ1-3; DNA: TGTGCCAGCTCGCCCAGGAGGCCCTCTGGAAACACCATATATTTT; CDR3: CASSPRRPSGNTIYF
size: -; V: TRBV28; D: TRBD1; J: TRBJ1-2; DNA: TGTGCCAGCAGTGCGACAGGGTTCTATGGCTACACCTTC; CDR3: CASSATGFYGYTF
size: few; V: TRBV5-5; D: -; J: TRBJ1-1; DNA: TGTGCCAGCAGGCGGGGGACGAACACTGAAGCTTTCTTT; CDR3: CASRRGTNTEAFF